These 17 T cell receptor beta chains were sequenced from one sample in a study of T cell changes during pregnancy in multiple sclerosis. The repertoire was sequenced with immunoSEQ multiplex PCR; TCRdb's copy has only in-frame clones and lacks some. The table shows about 48,000 clones, with around 94% occurring only once. The material was CD4+ T cells from peripheral blood mononuclear cells, obtained in the first trimester of pregnancy. Source of these receptors: a female donor with multiple sclerosis, enrolled in a pregnancy study.

The gene calls are TRBV7-2 and TRBJ1-1; the D gene is possibly TRBD1 (5 bases). Trimming shortened V by 1 base and J by 1 base, and 10 bases separated the two germline ends. The length of the CDR3 is 15 residues. The V gene's germline CDR1 is SGHTA and CDR2 FQGNSA. The CDR3 reads CASSLEDSPNTEAFF. For the CDR3, the DNA is TGTGCCAGCAGCTTAGAAGACAGTCCGAACACTGAAGCTTTCTTT.

The table lists this clone with a count of one. Written as DNA, the CDR3 is TGTGCCAGCAGCCGGGAGACGGTTGACTACGAGCAGTACTTC. It codes for CASSRETVDYEQYF. The rearrangement joins TRBV5-4 to TRBJ2-7, with D perhaps matching TRBD2 (6 bases). Trimming took 4 bases from V and 3 from J, leaving 14 bases between them. This CDR3 has 14 residues. CDR1 is SGHNT and CDR2 is YYREEE in the germline V gene (reference sequence). The variable domain in full, completed from reference TRBV5-4 and TRBJ2-7, reads ETGVTQSPTHLIKTRGQQVTLRCSSQSGHNTVSWYQQALGQGPQFIFQYYREEENGRGNFPPRFSGLQFPNYSSELNVNALELDDSALYLCASSRETVDYEQYFGPGTRLTVT.

The V gene is TRBV10-3, the J gene TRBJ1-1; no firm D call. Germline CDR1 ENHRY, CDR2 SYGVKD. The CDR3 has 13 residues. The V and J ends lost 6 bases and 4 bases respectively, with 12 bases between them. This CDR3 is CAIRAQVGTEAFF. In nucleotides, the CDR3 is TGTGCCATCAGGGCCCAGGTGGGCACTGAAGCTTTCTTT.

This clone was counted between two and nine times. The chain couples TRBV6-5 to TRBJ1-1; the D gene is possibly TRBD1 (5 bases). Germline values: CDR1 MNHEY, CDR2 SVGAGI. The length of the CDR3 is 12 residues. V was clipped by 8 bases and J by 4 bases, with 11 bases between them. CDR3 coding DNA: TGTGCCAGCGGTAGGGGCGGCACTGAAGCTTTCTTT. As protein: CASGRGGTEAFF.

The rearrangement links TRBV9 to TRBJ2-7, with 11 bases identical to TRBD1. Looked up from germline, CDR1 is SGDLS and CDR2 is YYNGEE. The V gene end was trimmed by 0 bases and the J gene end by 3 bases; junction bases not matched to a gene: 5. The CDR3 consists of 16 residues. The CDR3: CASSVDPGTGGYEQYF. Written as DNA, the CDR3 is TGTGCCAGCAGCGTAGACCCCGGGACAGGGGGCTACGAGCAGTACTTC.

The rearrangement joins TRBV7-3 to TRBJ2-2; D remains unclear. Germline values: CDR1 SGHTA, CDR2 FQGTGA. CDR3 size: 15 residues. Between the trimmed V and J ends, which lost 5 bases and 3 bases, there was a span of 13 bases. The CDR3 DNA is TGTGCCAGCAGCCTGAGGCCCTCGTACACCGGGGAGCTGTTTTTT. The encoded protein is CASSLRPSYTGELFF.

V is TRBV10-2 and J is TRBJ1-2, with D possibly being TRBD1 (6 bases). This CDR3 spans 16 amino acids. Germline V lookup: CDR1 WSHSY, CDR2 SAAADI. V lost 4 bases to trimming and J lost 0 bases, with 15 bases between them. In DNA form, the CDR3 reads TGCGCCAGCAGTGGGACAGCCACTTCAGCTAACTATGGCTACACCTTC. Protein product: CASSGTATSANYGYTF.

The CDR3 region has the DNA TGTGCCAGTAGTCCTAGGACAGGGCGCTACGAGCAGTACTTC. Protein: CASSPRTGRYEQYF. This sequence joins TRBV19 and TRBJ2-7; 8 bases line up with TRBD1. V dropped 5 bases and J dropped 3; count of bases not matched to a gene: 6. The CDR3 runs 14 residues. In germline, CDR1 is LNHDA, CDR2 SQIVND (reference sequence). The full variable domain, in which reference TRBV19 and TRBJ2-7 provide the parts outside the CDR3, is DGGITQSPKYLFRKEGQNVTLSCEQNLNHDAMYWYRQDPGQGLRLIYYSQIVNDFQKGDIAEGYSVSREKKESFPLTVTSAQKNPTAFYLCASSPRTGRYEQYFGPGTRLTVT.

The rearrangement joins TRBV19 to TRBJ1-6; 7 bases are a match to TRBD1. The CDR3 runs 14 residues. V lost 5 bases to trimming and J lost 7 bases; unmatched junction nucleotides: 5. Germline assignment: CDR1 LNHDA and CDR2 SQIVND (reference sequence). CDR3 region: CASSVGTANSPLHF. For the CDR3, the DNA is TGTGCCAGTAGTGTAGGGACAGCCAATTCACCCCTCCACTTT.

This clone was counted once. This rearrangement joins TRBV5-1 to TRBJ2-1, with 8 bases matching TRBD1. Trimming cost V 0 bases and J 4 bases; bases outside gene matches: 15. Per the germline V gene, CDR1 is SGHRS and CDR2 is YFSETQ. The CDR3 is made up of 19 amino acids. CDR3 amino acids: CASSLGGQGRLLLYNEQFF. The CDR3 DNA is TGCGCCAGCAGCTTGGGCGGACAGGGTCGGTTGCTTCTTTACAATGAGCAGTTCTTC.

The rearrangement links TRBV27 to TRBJ2-2; D gene uncertain. The CDR3 has 16 residues. In germline, CDR1 is MNHEY, CDR2 SMNVEV (reference sequence). The V and J ends lost 6 bases and 4 bases respectively, with 18 bases between them. CDR3 nucleotides: TGTGCCAGCAGGCCTCAGTCCAGCAGGCTCACCGGGGAGCTGTTTTTT. It yields the protein CASRPQSSRLTGELFF.

J is TRBJ1-1 and V is TRBV15; TRBD1 might be the D (6 bases). Looked up from germline, CDR1 is LNHNV and CDR2 is YYDKDF (reference sequence). The CDR3 sequence is 14 residues long. The germline V and J ends were trimmed by 6 bases and 6 bases, with 17 bases remaining between them. The CDR3, as DNA: TGTGCCACCAGTCGTGGGACACTAAACGCTGAAGCTTTCTTT. Translated: CATSRGTLNAEAFF.

This clone was detected only once. This chain joins TRBV11-2 and TRBJ2-7; tentatively, D is TRBD2 (5 bases). The CDR3 length is 13 residues. Germline-derived CDR1 and CDR2 are SGHAT and FQNNGV. The V gene lost 3 bases and the J gene lost 1 base, with 7 bases spanning the gap. CDR3 DNA sequence: TGTGCCAGCAGCTTGAGGGCATCCTACGAGCAGTACTTC. Translation: CASSLRASYEQYF.

V and J are TRBV7-9 and TRBJ2-6, with 7 bases fitting TRBD2. V dropped 1 base and J dropped 2; count of bases not matched to a gene: 2. Germline values: CDR1 SEHNR, CDR2 FQNEAQ (reference sequence). This CDR3 is 16 amino acids long. CDR3 DNA sequence: TGTGCCAGCAGCTTAGGCGGGGGAGCTGGGGCCAACGTCCTGACTTTC. This translates into CASSLGGGAGANVLTF.

The V and J genes are TRBV5-6 and TRBJ1-2, with 8 positions matching TRBD1. Per the germline V gene, CDR1 is SGHDT and CDR2 is YYEEEE. The V gene end was trimmed by 0 bases and the J gene end by 8 bases; junction bases not matched to a gene: 3. This CDR3 comprises 13 residues. The CDR3 protein is CASSLARGQGYTF. CDR3 nucleotide sequence: TGTGCCAGCAGCTTGGCCAGGGGGCAGGGCTACACCTTC.

The CDR3 DNA reads TGTGCCAGCAGCTTAGAATGGGACAGGGGGTCCTACGAGCAGTACTTC. It specifies CASSLEWDRGSYEQYF. The chain recombines TRBV11-2 with TRBJ2-7; 11 bases line up with TRBD1. Germline V gives CDR1 SGHAT, CDR2 FQNNGV. The ends lost 0 bases at V and 1 base at J; junction bases unmatched: 2. The CDR3 covers 16 residues.

This chain links TRBV27 with TRBJ2-7, with D tentatively TRBD2 (7 bases). The germline V and J ends were trimmed by 5 bases and 6 bases, with 20 bases remaining between them. The CDR3 runs 15 residues. CDR1 is MNHEY, CDR2 SMNVEV, per germline (reference sequence). The CDR3 spells CASSGGVTDSREQYF. DNA for the CDR3: TGTGCCAGCAGTGGGGGGGTAACGGACAGCCGCGAGCAGTACTTC.